Presented here are 21 T cell receptor beta chains from one specimen sequenced in a study of OX40 agonist ivuxolimab in advanced cancers. Sequencing used immunoSEQ multiplex PCR; TCRdb keeps in-frame clones, though not all of them. This repertoire shows tens of thousands of clones, approximately 90% found once; its top ten account for around 0.69%. The specimen was CD4+ or CD8+ T cells sorted from blood, collected in a trial of the OX40 agonist ivuxolimab. Receptors originate from an adult with an advanced solid tumor such as melanoma, head and neck, liver or kidney cancer.

The V call is TRBV28, the J call TRBJ1-2; D uncertain. V was clipped by 7 bases and J by 4 bases, with 13 bases between them. There are 13 residues in the CDR3. Germline CDR1 reads MDHEN; CDR2 reads SYDVKM. In DNA form, the CDR3 reads TGTGCCAGCACCCCCGGGGAGGGCTATGGCTACACCTTC. Translation gives CASTPGEGYGYTF.

The genes are TRBV7-2 and TRBJ1-4, with a tentative D call TRBD1 (6 bases). The CDR3 runs to 17 residues. V was shortened by 4 bases and J by 0 bases, with 15 bases between the two germline ends. The germline CDR1 and CDR2 sequences are SGHTA and FQGNSA. This CDR3 is CASSSRGAAATNEKLFF. The CDR3, as DNA: TGTGCCAGCAGCTCACGGGGGGCAGCCGCAACTAATGAAAAACTGTTTTTT.

V and J are TRBV4-2 and TRBJ1-5, with TRBD1 as a possible D gene (5 bases). This CDR3 spans 15 amino acids. The ends were cut back, 1 base at V and 4 bases at J, with 11 bases in the middle. Germline assignment: CDR1 LGHNA and CDR2 YNFKEQ. The CDR3 sequence: CASSQGQSTNQPQHF. The CDR3 region has the DNA TGTGCCAGCAGCCAAGGACAGAGTACTAATCAGCCCCAGCATTTT.

The chain employs TRBV28 and TRBJ2-3, with 8 positions matching TRBD2. Germline-derived CDR1 and CDR2 are MDHEN and SYDVKM. This CDR3 is 17 amino acids long. Trimming at V came to 6 bases and at J to 1 base, leaving 12 bases not matched to a gene. Written as DNA, the CDR3 is TGTGCCAGCAGCCCAATGGACGGGAGGGGGGGCACAGATACGCAGTATTTT. It yields the protein CASSPMDGRGGTDTQYF.

The genes are TRBV27 and TRBJ1-2; TRBD1 matches at 8 bases. The J segment lost 5 bases and the V segment lost 5 bases, leaving 10 bases of the junction unmatched. CDR1 is MNHEY, CDR2 SMNVEV, per germline (reference sequence). This CDR3 has 15 residues. This CDR3 reads CASSQTGVASYGYTF. For the CDR3, the DNA is TGTGCCAGCAGTCAGACAGGGGTTGCCTCTTATGGCTACACCTTC.

This sequence joins TRBV10-3 and TRBJ2-1; D possibly corresponds to TRBD1 (5 bases). The V end lost 3 bases, the J end lost 8 bases, and 11 bases lay between the germline ends. The CDR3 runs to 13 residues. Per germline, CDR1 ENHRY and CDR2 SYGVKD. CDR3 bases: TGTGCCATCAGTGACAGGGCAGTCGATGAGCAGTTCTTC. Its protein is CAISDRAVDEQFF.

This clone was counted once. The V and J genes are TRBV28 and TRBJ1-2; 8 positions match TRBD1. Germline CDR1 is MDHEN and CDR2 is SYDVKM. J was trimmed by 2 bases and V by 2 bases; bases with no gene match: 1. This CDR3 contains 14 residues. The CDR3 loop is CASSLRQGNYGYTF. DNA of the CDR3: TGTGCCAGCAGTTTAAGACAGGGGAACTATGGCTACACCTTC.

CDR3 nucleotides: TGTGCCAGCAGCTTAGGGGGGGACTTCCAAGAGACCCAGTACTTC. Translation: CASSLGGDFQETQYF. The chain employs TRBV7-2 and TRBJ2-5, with D possibly matching TRBD2 (6 bases). Germline CDR1 reads SGHTA; CDR2 reads FQGNSA. Trimming took 1 base from V and 1 from J, leaving 10 bases between them. This CDR3 region has 15 residues.

This clone was seen only a few times. The chain has TRBV7-2 and TRBJ2-7; D gene ambiguous. CDR1 is SGHTA, CDR2 FQGNSA, per germline. V was cut by 5 bases and J by 0 bases, with 8 bases left in between. This CDR3 region has 13 residues. CDR3 DNA: TGTGCCAGCAGCCTCTATAGCTCCTACGAGCAGTACTTC. It codes for CASSLYSSYEQYF.

This clone showed up just a few times. J is TRBJ2-1 and V is TRBV28, with TRBD1 matching 8 bases. Germline assignment: CDR1 MDHEN and CDR2 SYDVKM. The CDR3 is made up of 16 amino acids. After removal of 2 bases from V and 4 bases from J, the junction contained 7 bases not matched to a gene. CDR3 in DNA: TGTGCCAGCAGTTTAGCTTACAGGGGGAAGTACAATGAGCAGTTCTTC. As protein: CASSLAYRGKYNEQFF.

The chain joins TRBV11-2 to TRBJ2-2, with 8 bases that match TRBD2. CDR1 and CDR2 (germline): SGHAT, FQNNGV. The CDR3 runs 18 residues. V trimming: 5 bases; J trimming: 0 bases; junction bases outside the gene matches: 11. The CDR3 DNA sequence: TGTGCCAGCAGCGCCCGGGCCCCACTAGCGGCGAACACCGGGGAGCTGTTTTTT. It codes for CASSARAPLAANTGELFF. Supplemented by reference TRBV11-2 and TRBJ2-2, the full variable domain reads EAGVAQSPRYKIIEKRQSVAFWCNPISGHATLYWYQQILGQGPKLLIQFQNNGVVDDSQLPKDRFSAERLKGVDSTLKIQPAKLEDSAVYLCASSARAPLAANTGELFFGEGSRLTVL.

The chain employs TRBV6-5 and TRBJ2-3; TRBD2 matches at 8 bases. Germline CDR1 and CDR2: MNHEY and SVGAGI. This CDR3 is built from 15 residues. The junction had 4 bases not matched to a gene; V was cut back by 5 bases and J by 0 bases. CDR3 residues: CASSRSGISTDTQYF. CDR3 nucleotides: TGTGCCAGCAGTCGTAGCGGGATAAGCACAGATACGCAGTATTTT.

This sequence joins TRBV9 and TRBJ2-7, with 9 bases aligning to TRBD2. The CDR3 is 14 residues long. Germline-derived CDR1 and CDR2 are SGDLS and YYNGEE. The V gene end was trimmed by 4 bases and the J gene end by 7 bases; junction bases not matched to a gene: 9. In nucleotides, the CDR3 is TGTGCCAGCAGCTCGGCTAGCGGGAATTGGGAGCAGTACTTC. Translating it yields CASSSASGNWEQYF.

The gene calls are TRBV27 and TRBJ1-5; D gene unclear. Germline CDR1 MNHEY, CDR2 SMNVEV (reference sequence). The CDR3 is made up of 14 amino acids. V lost 3 bases and J lost 3, with 9 bases in between. The CDR3 here is CASSFLGYNQPQHF. CDR3 sequence (DNA): TGTGCCAGCAGTTTCTTGGGGTACAATCAGCCCCAGCATTTT.

This clone was counted once. This rearrangement joins TRBV7-8 to TRBJ1-5; D call uncertain. The V end lost 1 base, the J end lost 10 bases, and 17 bases lay between the germline ends. This CDR3 has 15 amino acids. The V gene's germline CDR1 is SGHVS and CDR2 FQNEAQ. For the CDR3, the DNA is TGTGCCAGCAGCTTAGTGGCTTCGGGTTTCGGTCCCCAGCATTTT. It yields the protein CASSLVASGFGPQHF.

This sequence joins TRBV4-2 and TRBJ1-1, with D uncertain. V lost 1 base, J lost 1 base, and 4 bases lay in between. The CDR3 has 13 residues. Germline CDR1 LGHNA, CDR2 YNFKEQ. CDR3: CASSQGGNTEAFF. CDR3 DNA: TGTGCCAGCAGCCAAGGTGGGAACACTGAAGCTTTCTTT.

This clone was detected once. The chain joins TRBV7-2 to TRBJ2-7; TRBD1 matches 8 bases. Germline-derived CDR1 and CDR2 are SGHTA and FQGNSA. The V gene end was trimmed by 4 bases and the J gene end by 3 bases; junction bases not matched to a gene: 8. This CDR3 comprises 15 residues. CDR3 residues: CASSSRTGTIYEQYF. CDR3 sequence (DNA): TGTGCCAGCAGCTCCAGGACAGGGACGATCTACGAGCAGTACTTC.

The V gene is TRBV29-1, the J gene TRBJ2-7; unclear D gene. The CDR3 consists of 14 residues. Trimming took off 6 bases at V and 5 bases at J, with 20 bases between the two ends. Germline V gene lookup returns CDR1 SQVTM and CDR2 ANQGSEA. The CDR3 reads CSVNRAAEGDEQYF. In DNA form, the CDR3 reads TGCAGCGTGAACCGGGCCGCCGAAGGTGACGAGCAGTACTTC.

The V gene is TRBV27, the J gene TRBJ1-1, with a tentative D call TRBD1 (5 bases). The V gene lost 4 bases and the J gene lost 11 bases, with 14 bases spanning the gap. CDR3 length: 12 amino acids. CDR1 is MNHEY, CDR2 SMNVEV, per germline (reference sequence). CDR3 amino acids: CASSSPGQEAFF. In nucleotides, the CDR3 is TGTGCCAGCAGTTCACCGGGGCAAGAGGCTTTCTTT.

This sequence joins TRBV7-2 and TRBJ2-1; 9 positions agree with TRBD2. After removal of 2 bases from V and 6 bases from J, the junction contained 17 bases not matched to a gene. This CDR3 has 19 residues. The germline V gene has CDR1 SGHTA and CDR2 FQGNSA. CDR3 DNA: TGTGCCAGCAGCTTACAGCCGGGAGATCTAGCGGGATCGATCAATGAGCAGTTCTTC. It is translated as CASSLQPGDLAGSINEQFF.

V usage is TRBV4-3 and J usage is TRBJ2-7; TRBD2 matches 7 bases. This CDR3 is built from 16 residues. CDR1 and CDR2 from the germline V gene are LGHNA and YSLEER. V gave up 2 bases and J gave up 0 bases; unmatched junction bases: 7. The chain's CDR3 is CASSQRVRDYSYEQYF. CDR3 nucleotides: TGCGCCAGCAGCCAAAGGGTACGGGACTACTCCTACGAGCAGTACTTC.